A single T cell receptor (beta chain) is shown here with its context. The sample is drawn from a study of blood T cell repertoires in COVID-19. Study in general: Researchers got acute and convalescent COVID-19 samples from the United States, Italy and Spain. The cDNA or gDNA used as material had been derived from T cells, B-cell-depleted T cells, or PBMCs.

Authors' methods: Nucleated cell number was recorded as an estimate derived from reference gene primer amplification. The assay was immunoSEQ multiplex PCR, and TCRdb's table has in-frame clones only and misses some. V and J calls and clone size come straight from that table; D and trimming were deduced from the DNA. Of 250,000 to 350,000 clones listed, roughly nine tenths are singletons. The CDR3 spans 16 residues. Trimming removed 3 bases from V and 8 bases from J, with 19 bases in between. Germline CDR1 reads LGHDT; CDR2 reads YNNKEL (reference sequence). Seattle's enrolled individuals joined amid active infection and were then monitored longitudinally.

This receptor was obtained from a young woman with COVID-19, enrolled during active disease. V usage is TRBV3-1 (or the pseudogene TRBV3-2) and J usage is TRBJ1-4; D unresolved. The specimen sequenced was peripheral blood. CDR3: CASSQLGGPYPEKLFF. The CDR3 DNA reads as TGTGCCAGCAGCCAGCTTGGAGGGCCATACCCCGAAAAACTGTTTTTT.